What follows are 7 T cell receptor beta chains derived from one specimen sequenced in a study of cytomegalovirus exposure and HLA in healthy donors. 60 Vbeta and 13 Jbeta primers were used in PCR. Assay used: immunoSEQ multiplex PCR; TCRdb lists only in-frame clones, some missing. The sample contains 75,000 to 95,000 clones, roughly 70% of which appear only once. Source material: PBMCs. These receptors originate from a man between 45 and 60 years old in good health and CMV-seronegative.

V and J are TRBV9 and TRBJ2-7; 9 bases are shared with TRBD2. Germline-derived CDR1 and CDR2 are SGDLS and YYNGEE. This CDR3 has 17 residues. The ends lost 3 bases at V and 2 bases at J; junction bases unmatched: 12. CDR3 sequence: CASSASGPRGGAYEQYF. CDR3 DNA: TGTGCCAGCAGCGCCTCCGGTCCGCGGGGGGGCGCCTACGAGCAGTACTTC.

Only a few counts were recorded for this clone. The chain has TRBV28 and TRBJ1-5, with D uncertain. Germline CDR1 reads MDHEN; CDR2 reads SYDVKM. The CDR3 length is 17 residues. V dropped 6 bases and J dropped 0 bases, with 18 bases sitting between them. CDR3 protein: CASRTLASGNSNQPQHF. The CDR3 nucleotides are TGTGCCAGCAGAACCCTAGCCTCGGGAAATAGCAATCAGCCCCAGCATTTT.

This chain joins TRBV30 and TRBJ2-3; 8 bases map to TRBD1. CDR3 length equals 14 residues. V lost 7 bases to trimming and J lost 0 bases; unmatched junction nucleotides: 6. Germline V gives CDR1 GTSNPN, CDR2 SVGIG (reference sequence). This chain's CDR3 is CASGTGLSTDTQYF. The CDR3, as DNA: TGTGCCTCCGGGACAGGCCTTAGCACAGATACGCAGTATTTT.

This chain links TRBV29-1 with TRBJ2-5; 7 nucleotides line up with TRBD1. With 6 bases clipped from V and 5 bases from J, the junction kept 9 bases outside the gene matches. This CDR3 has 13 amino acids. Germline V gives CDR1 SQVTM, CDR2 ANQGSEA. The CDR3 DNA reads as TGCAGCGTCGTGACAGGGTCTCCGGAGACCCAGTACTTC. Protein: CSVVTGSPETQYF.

The rearrangement uses TRBV7-2 and TRBJ2-5; D gene uncertain. Per germline, CDR1 SGHTA and CDR2 FQGNSA. CDR3 size: 14 residues. With 0 bases removed from V and 7 bases from J, the gap between germline ends came to 12 bases. The CDR3 sequence is CASSLASLSGTQYF. The CDR3, as DNA: TGTGCCAGCAGCTTAGCGTCCCTCAGTGGGACCCAGTACTTC.

The chain combines TRBV10-3 with TRBJ2-2; 7 nucleotides line up with TRBD1. J was trimmed by 0 bases and V by 10 bases; bases with no gene match: 2. This CDR3 is built from 13 residues. The germline V gene has CDR1 ENHRY and CDR2 SYGVKD. CDR3 sequence (DNA): TGTGCCACGGGGACAGCGAACACCGGGGAGCTGTTTTTT. This codes for CATGTANTGELFF.

J is TRBJ2-1 and V is TRBV5-4; D may be TRBD1 (5 bases). The V and J ends lost 2 bases and 2 bases respectively, with 11 bases between them. The germline V gene has CDR1 SGHNT and CDR2 YYREEE (reference sequence). The CDR3 covers 15 residues. The CDR3 loop is CASSFRAGPYNEQFF. CDR3 sequence (DNA): TGTGCCAGCAGCTTCAGGGCAGGGCCCTACAATGAGCAGTTCTTC.